These 24 T cell receptor beta chains were all obtained from the same sample, sequenced in a study of cytomegalovirus exposure and HLA in healthy donors. PCR amplification relied on 60 Vbeta primers (plus 13 Jbeta primers). Libraries were prepared by immunoSEQ multiplex PCR; TCRdb keeps only in-frame clonotypes and omits some of them. The sample records some 110,000 clones, less than 85% being singletons. Source material: PBMCs. Every receptor here comes from a man in his forties or fifties in good health and CMV-seropositive.

This sequence joins TRBV4-3 and TRBJ2-1, with D perhaps TRBD2 (6 bases). CDR3 size: 14 residues. The germline V and J ends were trimmed by 0 bases and 10 bases, with 13 bases remaining between them. The germline gives CDR1 LGHNA, CDR2 YSLEER. The CDR3 bases are TGCGCCAGCAGCCAAGATCTCTCGGGACTCGAGCAGTTCTTC. Translated: CASSQDLSGLEQFF.

The rearrangement joins TRBV30 to TRBJ1-1; maybe TRBD1 (5 bases). CDR1 and CDR2 (germline): GTSNPN, SVGIG (reference sequence). CDR3 length: 13 residues. V lost 2 bases to trimming and J lost 8 bases, with 15 bases between them. CDR3 loop: CAWSRGFGREAFF. DNA for the CDR3: TGTGCCTGGAGTAGGGGTTTTGGGAGGGAAGCTTTCTTT. The variable domain in full, completed from reference TRBV30 and TRBJ1-1, reads SQTIHQWPATLVQPVGSPLSLECTVEGTSNPNLYWYRQAAGRGLQLLFYSVGIGQISSEVPQNLSASRPQDRQFILSSKKLLLSDSGFYLCAWSRGFGREAFFGQGTRLTVV.

CDR3 DNA: TGTGCCAGCAGCCCGTCTCTAGCGGGGGGGTACACAGATACGCAGTATTTT. Translated, it gives CASSPSLAGGYTDTQYF. This chain connects TRBV5-6 to TRBJ2-3; TRBD2 agrees at 12 bases. Germline V gene data show CDR1 as SGHDT and CDR2 as YYEEEE. The CDR3 has 17 residues. The trim removed 4 bases at V and 2 bases at J, leaving 8 bases unmatched.

The CDR3, as DNA: TGTGCCAGCAGTAACGGGGGTGGCTATGGCTACACCTTC. Its translation: CASSNGGGYGYTF. This chain connects TRBV6-5 to TRBJ1-2, with a possible D match to TRBD1 (5 bases). This CDR3 region has 13 residues. Per germline, CDR1 MNHEY and CDR2 SVGAGI. Between the trimmed V and J ends, which lost 5 bases and 4 bases, there was a span of 11 bases.

This clone appeared once. V is TRBV18 and J is TRBJ2-3; 11 bases are a match to TRBD2. V trimming: 3 bases; J trimming: 6 bases; junction bases outside the gene matches: 8. This CDR3 has 16 amino acids. In germline, CDR1 is KGHSH, CDR2 LQKENI. The CDR3 nucleotides read TGTGCCAGCTCACCTGTAGCGGGGGGGCCAACCGATACGCAGTATTTT. It codes for CASSPVAGGPTDTQYF.

The V and J genes are TRBV7-3 and TRBJ1-2; 7 positions agree with TRBD1. The CDR3 is 14 amino acids. The J segment lost 4 bases and the V segment lost 3 bases, leaving 5 bases of the junction unmatched. The germline CDR1 and CDR2 sequences are SGHTA and FQGTGA. The CDR3 is CASSLTGNPYGYTF. Written as DNA, the CDR3 is TGTGCCAGCAGCTTGACAGGGAACCCCTATGGCTACACCTTC.

The chain couples TRBV7-2 to TRBJ1-3, with D perhaps TRBD1 (6 bases). This CDR3 is 16 amino acids long. CDR1 is SGHTA, CDR2 FQGNSA, per germline. Trimming took 1 base from V and 0 from J, leaving 10 bases between them. This CDR3 reads CASSLGGPSSGNTIYF. The CDR3 nucleotides read TGTGCCAGCAGCTTAGGGGGGCCGAGCTCTGGAAACACCATATATTTT.

The chain joins TRBV30 to TRBJ1-2; 10 nucleotides agree with TRBD1. The CDR3 totals 16 residues. Looked up from germline, CDR1 is GTSNPN and CDR2 is SVGIG (reference sequence). The V gene end was trimmed by 7 bases and the J gene end by 1 base; junction bases not matched to a gene: 12. CDR3 sequence (DNA): TGTGCCTCGGCGGCGGGGACAGGGGCCAATAACTATGGCTACACCTTC. This sequence encodes CASAAGTGANNYGYTF. Looking up the rest from reference TRBV30 and TRBJ1-2 gives the full variable domain: SQTIHQWPATLVQPVGSPLSLECTVEGTSNPNLYWYRQAAGRGLQLLFYSVGIGQISSEVPQNLSASRPQDRQFILSSKKLLLSDSGFYLCASAAGTGANNYGYTFGSGTRLTVV.

The chain recombines TRBV9 with TRBJ2-5, with D unclear. The CDR3 loop spans 13 amino acids. Trimming removed 2 bases at V and 4 bases at J, with 9 bases between. Germline CDR1 reads SGDLS; CDR2 reads YYNGEE. The CDR3 region is CASSVPPRETQYF. CDR3 in DNA: TGTGCCAGCAGCGTCCCCCCTCGAGAGACCCAGTACTTC.

The chain recombines TRBV9 with TRBJ2-2, with 8 bases aligning to TRBD1. The CDR3 sequence is 16 residues long. J was trimmed by 4 bases and V by 6 bases; bases with no gene match: 11. In germline, CDR1 is SGDLS, CDR2 YYNGEE. The CDR3 nucleotides read TGTGCCAGCACCACAGGAGACAGGGGAGTCACCGGGGAGCTGTTTTTT. Its translation is CASTTGDRGVTGELFF.

In nucleotides, the CDR3 is TGTGCCAGCAGTCCCTCAGGGGGCGGTGGCTACACCTTC. Its translation is CASSPSGGGGYTF. The V gene is TRBV27, the J gene TRBJ1-2; 8 bases map to TRBD1. The germline V gene has CDR1 MNHEY and CDR2 SMNVEV (reference sequence). This CDR3 is built from 13 residues. The J segment lost 7 bases and the V segment lost 5 bases, leaving 6 bases of the junction unmatched.

This chain links TRBV6-6 with TRBJ1-2; 7 positions agree with TRBD1. CDR3 length equals 15 residues. Looked up from germline, CDR1 is MNHNY and CDR2 is SVGAGI (reference sequence). The J segment lost 5 bases and the V segment lost 2 bases, leaving 8 bases of the junction unmatched. The CDR3 DNA is TGTGCCAGCAGTTACCCCGGGACAGTACTATATGGCTACACCTTC. Its translation is CASSYPGTVLYGYTF.

The chain recombines TRBV11-2 with TRBJ2-5; TRBD2 is a possible D gene (7 bases). The ends were cut back, 5 bases at V and 4 bases at J, with 17 bases in the middle. There are 15 residues in the CDR3. Germline-derived CDR1 and CDR2 are SGHAT and FQNNGV. CDR3 nucleotide sequence: TGTGCCAGCAGCGCCTCGACTAGGGGGGGAGAGACCCAGTACTTC. Residues: CASSASTRGGETQYF.

The chain has TRBV11-3 and TRBJ2-7; 10 nucleotides align to TRBD2. The junction had 8 bases not matched to a gene; V was cut back by 0 bases and J by 3 bases. The CDR3 consists of 17 residues. The germline V gene has CDR1 SGHNT and CDR2 YENEEA. In DNA, the CDR3 is TGTGCCAGCAGCTTAGATATAGGTAGCGGGGGGTTCTACGAGCAGTACTTC. Its protein product is CASSLDIGSGGFYEQYF.

The chain joins TRBV28 to TRBJ1-1, with 10 bases fitting TRBD1. This CDR3 contains 15 residues. In germline, CDR1 is MDHEN, CDR2 SYDVKM. The ends lost 5 bases at V and 1 base at J; junction bases unmatched: 4. The DNA of the CDR3 is TGTGCCAGCAGTCGAAGGACAGGGGGGAACACTGAAGCTTTCTTT. It translates to CASSRRTGGNTEAFF. Together with reference TRBV28 and TRBJ1-1, the CDR3 gives the full variable domain: DVKVTQSSRYLVKRTGEKVFLECVQDMDHENMFWYRQDPGLGLRLIYFSYDVKMKEKGDIPEGYSVSREKKERFSLILESASTNQTSMYLCASSRRTGGNTEAFFGQGTRLTVV.

This chain connects TRBV28 to TRBJ1-4; 9 nucleotides line up with TRBD1. The CDR3 runs to 14 residues. Per the germline V gene, CDR1 is MDHEN and CDR2 is SYDVKM. J lost 7 bases, V lost 9 bases, and 9 bases had no gene match. CDR3 loop: CASSRTGDTEKLFF. The DNA of the CDR3 is TGTGCCAGTTCAAGGACAGGGGATACTGAAAAACTGTTTTTT. Based on the CDR3 plus reference TRBV28 and TRBJ1-4, the full variable domain is DVKVTQSSRYLVKRTGEKVFLECVQDMDHENMFWYRQDPGLGLRLIYFSYDVKMKEKGDIPEGYSVSREKKERFSLILESASTNQTSMYLCASSRTGDTEKLFFGSGTQLSVL.

This rearrangement joins TRBV30 to TRBJ1-2; 8 nucleotides agree with TRBD1. There are 12 residues in the CDR3. V lost 4 bases, J lost 8 bases, and 6 bases stayed unmatched. Germline CDR1 GTSNPN, CDR2 SVGIG (reference sequence). The CDR3 region is CAWKGQGWGYTF. The CDR3 DNA reads TGTGCCTGGAAAGGACAGGGATGGGGCTACACCTTC.

The V call is TRBV9, the J call TRBJ2-1; possible D gene TRBD2, 6 bases. The germline gives CDR1 SGDLS, CDR2 YYNGEE. The V gene lost 3 bases and the J gene lost 4 bases, with 14 bases spanning the gap. CDR3 length: 15 residues. The CDR3 bases are TGTGCCAGCAGCGCCCGGGACTCCAAGTACAATGAGCAGTTCTTC. As protein: CASSARDSKYNEQFF.

This clone was seen a single time. The CDR3 sequence is CASSLGTGLGNTIYF. In nucleotides, the CDR3 is TGTGCCAGCAGCTTGGGGACAGGGCTAGGAAACACCATATATTTT. The chain joins TRBV5-4 to TRBJ1-3, with TRBD1 identical over 8 bases. The CDR3 contains 15 residues. Germline loops: CDR1 SGHNT, CDR2 YYREEE (reference sequence). J was trimmed by 4 bases and V by 0 bases; bases with no gene match: 3. Supplemented by reference TRBV5-4 and TRBJ1-3, the full variable domain reads ETGVTQSPTHLIKTRGQQVTLRCSSQSGHNTVSWYQQALGQGPQFIFQYYREEENGRGNFPPRFSGLQFPNYSSELNVNALELDDSALYLCASSLGTGLGNTIYFGEGSWLTVV.

The gene calls are TRBV11-3 and TRBJ2-1, with D perhaps TRBD2 (6 bases). V was trimmed by 5 bases and J by 5 bases, leaving 16 bases between them. CDR3 length: 15 amino acids. Germline CDR1 is SGHNT and CDR2 is YENEEA. In DNA, the CDR3 is TGTGCCAGCAGCCCCCGGACTAAGCTAAACAATGAGCAGTTCTTC. This encodes CASSPRTKLNNEQFF.

This chain links TRBV2 with TRBJ1-2; D is ambiguous. The germline V gene has CDR1 SNHLY and CDR2 FYNNEI. Trimming pared 7 bases from V and 2 bases from J, leaving 14 bases between. The CDR3 consists of 14 residues. Written as DNA, the CDR3 is TGTGCCAGCACGCCCCAGGAGGTCAACTATGGCTACACCTTC. As protein: CASTPQEVNYGYTF.

This clone was recorded a few times. V is TRBV2 and J is TRBJ1-1; D remains ambiguous. CDR1 SNHLY and CDR2 FYNNEI come from the germline V gene. This CDR3 region has 16 residues. The V end was cut by 3 bases, the J end by 1 base, with 15 bases between. CDR3 DNA: TGTGCCAGCAGTGACTCAAGAGTTGGGAGGAACACTGAAGCTTTCTTT. It translates to CASSDSRVGRNTEAFF.

This clone appeared once. The V gene is TRBV30, the J gene TRBJ1-1; the match to TRBD1 covers 9 bases. Germline CDR1 is GTSNPN and CDR2 is SVGIG (reference sequence). The CDR3 is 16 amino acids. V lost 3 bases and J lost 1; bases outside the gene matches: 9. DNA of the CDR3: TGTGCCTGGAGCTATCTCCCGGGACAGGGGAACACTGAAGCTTTCTTT. Translated: CAWSYLPGQGNTEAFF.

This clone appeared a few times. The chain joins TRBV23-1 to TRBJ2-5; 9 nucleotides match TRBD2. TRBV23-1 is noted as an ORF with a role that remains uncertain. The CDR3 sequence is 16 residues long. Trimming took 0 bases from V and 4 from J; bases not matched to a gene: 6. The CDR3 protein is CASSQSCLAGRETQYF. The CDR3 DNA follows: TGCGCCAGCAGTCAATCGTGCCTAGCGGGGAGAGAGACCCAGTACTTC.